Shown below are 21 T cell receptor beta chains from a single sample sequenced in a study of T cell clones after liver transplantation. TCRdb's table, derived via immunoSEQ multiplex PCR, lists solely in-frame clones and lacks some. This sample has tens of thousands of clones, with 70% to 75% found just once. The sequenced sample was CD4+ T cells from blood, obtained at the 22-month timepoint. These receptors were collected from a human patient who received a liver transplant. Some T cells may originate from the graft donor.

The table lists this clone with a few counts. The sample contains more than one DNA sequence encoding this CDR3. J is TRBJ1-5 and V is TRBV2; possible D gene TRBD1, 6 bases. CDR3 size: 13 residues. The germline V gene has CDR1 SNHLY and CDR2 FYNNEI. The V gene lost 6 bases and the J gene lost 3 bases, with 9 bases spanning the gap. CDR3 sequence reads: CASRQGHNQPQHF. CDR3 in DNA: TGTGCCAGCAGGCAGGGGCACAATCAGCCCCAGCATTTT.

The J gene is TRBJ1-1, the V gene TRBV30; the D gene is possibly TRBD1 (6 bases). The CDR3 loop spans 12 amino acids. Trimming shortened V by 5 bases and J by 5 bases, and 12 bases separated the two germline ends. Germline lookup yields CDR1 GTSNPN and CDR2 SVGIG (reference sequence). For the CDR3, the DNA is TGTGCCTGGGGCAGGGGAGGAACTGAAGCTTTCTTT. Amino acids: CAWGRGGTEAFF.

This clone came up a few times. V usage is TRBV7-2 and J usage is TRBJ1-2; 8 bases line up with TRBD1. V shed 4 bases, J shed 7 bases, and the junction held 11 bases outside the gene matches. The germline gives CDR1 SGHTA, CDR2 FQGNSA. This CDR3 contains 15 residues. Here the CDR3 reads CASSSGGTGIAGYTF. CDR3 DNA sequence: TGTGCCAGCAGCTCCGGGGGGACAGGAATAGCTGGCTACACCTTC.

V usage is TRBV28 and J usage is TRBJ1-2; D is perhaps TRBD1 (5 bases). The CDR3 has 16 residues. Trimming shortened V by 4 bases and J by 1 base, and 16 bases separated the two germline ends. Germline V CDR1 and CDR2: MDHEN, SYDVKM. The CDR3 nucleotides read TGTGCCAGCAGTTACCCCTTGGGAGGGGATAACTATGGCTACACCTTC. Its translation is CASSYPLGGDNYGYTF.

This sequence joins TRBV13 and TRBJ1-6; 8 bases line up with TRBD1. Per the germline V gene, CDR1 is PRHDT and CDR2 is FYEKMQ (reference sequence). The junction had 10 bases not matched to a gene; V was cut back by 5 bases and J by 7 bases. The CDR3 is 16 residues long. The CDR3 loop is CASSPSRGLPNSPLHF. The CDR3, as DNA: TGTGCCAGCAGCCCCAGCAGGGGGCTTCCGAATTCACCCCTCCACTTT.

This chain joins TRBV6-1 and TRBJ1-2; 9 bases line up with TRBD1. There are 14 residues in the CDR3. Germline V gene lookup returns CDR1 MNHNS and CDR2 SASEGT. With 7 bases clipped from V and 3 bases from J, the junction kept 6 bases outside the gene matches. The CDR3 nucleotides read TGTGCCAGCACCTTGGGGGACAGGGACTATGGCTACACCTTC. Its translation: CASTLGDRDYGYTF.

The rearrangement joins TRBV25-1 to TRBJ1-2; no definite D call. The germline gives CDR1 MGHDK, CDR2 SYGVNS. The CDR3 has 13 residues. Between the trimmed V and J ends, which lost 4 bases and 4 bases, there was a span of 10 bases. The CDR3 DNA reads TGTGCCAGCAGTGGATCTCAGCTCTATGGCTACACCTTC. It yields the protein CASSGSQLYGYTF.

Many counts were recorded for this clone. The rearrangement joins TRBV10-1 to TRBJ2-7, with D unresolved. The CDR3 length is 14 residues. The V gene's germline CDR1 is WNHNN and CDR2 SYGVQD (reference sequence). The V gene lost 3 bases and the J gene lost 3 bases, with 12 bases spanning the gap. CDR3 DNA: TGCGCCAGCAGTGACACGGTAGGAGTCTACGAGCAGTACTTC. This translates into CASSDTVGVYEQYF.

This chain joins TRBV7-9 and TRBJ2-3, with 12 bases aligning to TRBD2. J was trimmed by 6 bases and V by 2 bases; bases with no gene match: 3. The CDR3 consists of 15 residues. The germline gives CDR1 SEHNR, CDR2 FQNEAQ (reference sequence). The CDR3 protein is CASSLLAGGRDTQYF. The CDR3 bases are TGTGCCAGCAGCTTACTAGCGGGGGGGAGGGATACGCAGTATTTT.

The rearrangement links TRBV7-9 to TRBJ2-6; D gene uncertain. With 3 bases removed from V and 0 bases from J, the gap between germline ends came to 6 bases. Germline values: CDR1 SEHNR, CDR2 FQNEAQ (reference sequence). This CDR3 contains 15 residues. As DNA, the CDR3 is TGTGCCAGCAGCTTGGGTCTCTCTGGGGCCAACGTCCTGACTTTC. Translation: CASSLGLSGANVLTF.

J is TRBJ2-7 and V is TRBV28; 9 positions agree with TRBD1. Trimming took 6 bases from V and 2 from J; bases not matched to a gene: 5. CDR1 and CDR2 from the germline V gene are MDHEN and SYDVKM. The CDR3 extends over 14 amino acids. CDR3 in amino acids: CASRSGDRAYEQYF. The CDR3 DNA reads TGTGCCAGCAGGTCGGGGGACAGGGCCTACGAGCAGTACTTC.

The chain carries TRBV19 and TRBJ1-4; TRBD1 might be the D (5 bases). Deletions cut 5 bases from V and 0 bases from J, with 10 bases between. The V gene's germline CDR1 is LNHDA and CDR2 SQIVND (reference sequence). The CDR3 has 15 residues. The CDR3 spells CASSSSTATNEKLFF. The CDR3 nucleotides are TGTGCCAGTAGTTCCTCGACAGCAACTAATGAAAAACTGTTTTTT.

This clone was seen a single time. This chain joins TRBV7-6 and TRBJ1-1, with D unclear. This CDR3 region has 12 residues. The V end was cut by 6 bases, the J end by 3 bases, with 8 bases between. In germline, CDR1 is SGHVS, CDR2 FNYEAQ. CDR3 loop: CASRSRDTEAFF. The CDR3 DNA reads TGTGCCAGCAGATCGAGGGACACTGAAGCTTTCTTT.

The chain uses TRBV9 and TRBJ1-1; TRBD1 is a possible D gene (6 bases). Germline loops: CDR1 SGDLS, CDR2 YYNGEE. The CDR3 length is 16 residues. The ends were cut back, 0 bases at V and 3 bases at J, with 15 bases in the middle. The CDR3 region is CASSVAGQGTHTEAFF. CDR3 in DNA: TGTGCCAGCAGCGTAGCGGGTCAGGGGACCCACACTGAAGCTTTCTTT. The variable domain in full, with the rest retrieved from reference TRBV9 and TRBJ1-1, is DSGVTQTPKHLITATGQRVTLRCSPRSGDLSVYWYQQSLDQGLQFLIQYYNGEERAKGNILERFSAQQFPDLHSELNLSSLELGDSALYFCASSVAGQGTHTEAFFGQGTRLTVV.

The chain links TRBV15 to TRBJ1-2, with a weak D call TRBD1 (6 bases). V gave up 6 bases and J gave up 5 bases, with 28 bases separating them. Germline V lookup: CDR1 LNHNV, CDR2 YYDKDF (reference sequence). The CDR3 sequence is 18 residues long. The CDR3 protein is CATSVDGGASAPFYGYTF. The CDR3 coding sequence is TGTGCCACCAGTGTAGATGGGGGGGCCAGTGCTCCTTTTTATGGCTACACCTTC.

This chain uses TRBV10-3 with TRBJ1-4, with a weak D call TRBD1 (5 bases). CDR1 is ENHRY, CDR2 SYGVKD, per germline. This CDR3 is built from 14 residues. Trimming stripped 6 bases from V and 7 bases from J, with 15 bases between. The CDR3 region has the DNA TGTGCCATCAGCCGGGACGGTGGACGTGAAAAACTGTTTTTT. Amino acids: CAISRDGGREKLFF.

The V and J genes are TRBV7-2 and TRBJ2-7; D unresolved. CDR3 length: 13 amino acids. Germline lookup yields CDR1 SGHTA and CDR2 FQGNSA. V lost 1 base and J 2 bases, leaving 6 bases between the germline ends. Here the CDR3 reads CASSLEAAYEQYF. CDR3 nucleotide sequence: TGTGCCAGCAGCTTAGAGGCAGCCTACGAGCAGTACTTC.

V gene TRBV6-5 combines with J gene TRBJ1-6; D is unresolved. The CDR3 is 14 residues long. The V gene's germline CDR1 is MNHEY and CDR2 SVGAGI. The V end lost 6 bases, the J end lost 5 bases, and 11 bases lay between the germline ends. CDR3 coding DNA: TGTGCCAGCAGGGAGACATCCGATAATTCACCCCTCCACTTT. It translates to CASRETSDNSPLHF.

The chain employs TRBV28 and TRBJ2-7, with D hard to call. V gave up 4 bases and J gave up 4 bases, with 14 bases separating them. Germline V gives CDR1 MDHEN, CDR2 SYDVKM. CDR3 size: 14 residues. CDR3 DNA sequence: TGTGCCAGCAGTTCCAACTTCAACTGGTACGAGCAGTACTTC. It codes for CASSSNFNWYEQYF.

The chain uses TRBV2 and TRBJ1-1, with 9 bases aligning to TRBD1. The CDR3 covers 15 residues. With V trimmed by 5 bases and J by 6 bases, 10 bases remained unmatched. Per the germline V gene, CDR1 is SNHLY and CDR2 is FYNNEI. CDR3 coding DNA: TGTGCCAGCAGTACCCACAGGGGGCGGAAGGCTGAAGCTTTCTTT. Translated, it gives CASSTHRGRKAEAFF.

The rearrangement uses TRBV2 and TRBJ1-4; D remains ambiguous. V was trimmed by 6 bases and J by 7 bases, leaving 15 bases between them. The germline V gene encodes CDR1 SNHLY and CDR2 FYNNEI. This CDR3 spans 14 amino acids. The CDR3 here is CASRSGFYGEKLFF. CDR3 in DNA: TGTGCCAGCAGAAGCGGGTTCTATGGTGAAAAACTGTTTTTT. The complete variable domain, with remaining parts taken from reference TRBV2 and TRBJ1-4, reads EPEVTQTPSHQVTQMGQEVILRCVPISNHLYFYWYRQILGQKVEFLVSFYNNEISEKSEIFDDQFSVERPDGSNFTLKIRSTKLEDSAMYFCASRSGFYGEKLFFGSGTQLSVL.